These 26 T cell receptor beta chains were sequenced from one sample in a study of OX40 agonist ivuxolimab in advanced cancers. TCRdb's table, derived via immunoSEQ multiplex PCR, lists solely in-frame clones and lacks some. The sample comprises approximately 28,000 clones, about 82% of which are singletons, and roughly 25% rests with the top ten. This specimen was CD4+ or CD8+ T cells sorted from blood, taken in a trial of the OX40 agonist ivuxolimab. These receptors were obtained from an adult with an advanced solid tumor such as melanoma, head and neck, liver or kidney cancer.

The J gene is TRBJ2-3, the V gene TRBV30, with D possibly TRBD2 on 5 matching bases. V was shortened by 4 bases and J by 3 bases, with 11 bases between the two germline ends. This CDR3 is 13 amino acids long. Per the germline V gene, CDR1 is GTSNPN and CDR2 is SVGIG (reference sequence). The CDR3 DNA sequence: TGTGCCTGGAAACGGAGGTGGACAGATACGCAGTATTTT. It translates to CAWKRRWTDTQYF.

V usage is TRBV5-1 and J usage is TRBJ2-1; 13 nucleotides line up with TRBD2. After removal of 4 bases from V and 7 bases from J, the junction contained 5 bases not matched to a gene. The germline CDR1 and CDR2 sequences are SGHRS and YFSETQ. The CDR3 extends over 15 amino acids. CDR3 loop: CASSPGGLAGNEQFF. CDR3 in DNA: TGCGCCAGCAGCCCCGGGGGACTAGCGGGAAATGAGCAGTTCTTC.

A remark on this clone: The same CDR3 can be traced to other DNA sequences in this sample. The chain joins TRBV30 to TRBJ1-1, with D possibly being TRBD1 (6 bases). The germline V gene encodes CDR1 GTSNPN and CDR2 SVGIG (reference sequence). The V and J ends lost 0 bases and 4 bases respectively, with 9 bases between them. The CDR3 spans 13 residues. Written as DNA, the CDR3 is TGTGCCTGGAGTGTAGGGGGGGGCACTGAAGCTTTCTTT. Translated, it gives CAWSVGGGTEAFF.

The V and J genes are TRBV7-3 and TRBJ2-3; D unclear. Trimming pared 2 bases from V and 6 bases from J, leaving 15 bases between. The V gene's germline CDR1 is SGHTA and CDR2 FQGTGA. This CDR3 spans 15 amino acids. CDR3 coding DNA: TGTGCCAGCAGCTTAGTGAGGACGGCATATGATACGCAGTATTTT. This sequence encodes CASSLVRTAYDTQYF.

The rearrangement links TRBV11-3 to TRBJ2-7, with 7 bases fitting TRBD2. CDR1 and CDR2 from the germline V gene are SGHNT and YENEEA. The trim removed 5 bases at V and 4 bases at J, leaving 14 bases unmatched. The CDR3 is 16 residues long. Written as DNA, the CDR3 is TGTGCCAGCAGCAGTCACGTCGGGGGGAGTAGGTACGAGCAGTACTTC. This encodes CASSSHVGGSRYEQYF. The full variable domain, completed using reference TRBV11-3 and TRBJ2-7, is EAGVVQSPRYKIIEKKQPVAFWCNPISGHNTLYWYLQNLGQGPELLIRYENEEAVDDSQLPKDRFSAERLKGVDSTLKIQPAELGDSAVYLCASSSHVGGSRYEQYFGPGTRLTVT.

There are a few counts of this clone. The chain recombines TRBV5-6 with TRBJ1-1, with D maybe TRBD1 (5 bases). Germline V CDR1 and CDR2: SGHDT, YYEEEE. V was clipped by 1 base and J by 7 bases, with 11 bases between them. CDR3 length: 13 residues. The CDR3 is CASSLSPGNEAFF. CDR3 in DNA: TGTGCCAGCAGCTTGTCGCCAGGGAATGAAGCTTTCTTT.

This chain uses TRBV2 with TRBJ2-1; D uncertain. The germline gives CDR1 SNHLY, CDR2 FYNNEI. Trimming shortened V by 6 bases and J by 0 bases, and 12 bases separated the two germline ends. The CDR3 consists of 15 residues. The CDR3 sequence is CASRSDRVSYNEQFF. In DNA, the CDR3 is TGTGCCAGCAGATCCGACCGAGTCTCCTACAATGAGCAGTTCTTC.

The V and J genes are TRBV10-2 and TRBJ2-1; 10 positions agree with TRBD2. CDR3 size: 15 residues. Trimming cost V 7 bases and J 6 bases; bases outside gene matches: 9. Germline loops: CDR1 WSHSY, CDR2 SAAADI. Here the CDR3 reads CASTPLAGAGNEQFF. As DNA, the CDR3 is TGCGCCAGCACCCCCCTAGCGGGAGCGGGCAATGAGCAGTTCTTC.

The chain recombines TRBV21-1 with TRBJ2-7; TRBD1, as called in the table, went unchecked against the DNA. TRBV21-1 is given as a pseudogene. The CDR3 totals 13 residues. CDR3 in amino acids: CASRTGVEYEQYF. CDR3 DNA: TGTGCCAGCAGAACAGGGGTGGAATACGAGCAGTACTTC.

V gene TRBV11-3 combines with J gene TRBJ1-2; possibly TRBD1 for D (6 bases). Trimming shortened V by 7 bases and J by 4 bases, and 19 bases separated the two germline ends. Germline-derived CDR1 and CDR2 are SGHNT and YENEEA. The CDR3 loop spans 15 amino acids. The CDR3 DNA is TGTGCCAGCACCCTATATGTGGGACATCCCTATGGCTACACCTTC. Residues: CASTLYVGHPYGYTF.

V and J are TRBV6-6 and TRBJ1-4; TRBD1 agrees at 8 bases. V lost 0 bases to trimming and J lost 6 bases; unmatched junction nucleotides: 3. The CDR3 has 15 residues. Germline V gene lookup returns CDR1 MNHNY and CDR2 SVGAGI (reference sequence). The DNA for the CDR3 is TGTGCCAGCAGTTACTCCACAGGGGGGTATGAAAAACTGTTTTTT. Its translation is CASSYSTGGYEKLFF.

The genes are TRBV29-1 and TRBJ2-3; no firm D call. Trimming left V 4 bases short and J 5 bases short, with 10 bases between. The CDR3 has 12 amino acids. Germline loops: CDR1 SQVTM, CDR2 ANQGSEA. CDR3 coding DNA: TGCAGCGTTGGGCCCAACGGAGATACGCAGTATTTT. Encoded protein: CSVGPNGDTQYF.

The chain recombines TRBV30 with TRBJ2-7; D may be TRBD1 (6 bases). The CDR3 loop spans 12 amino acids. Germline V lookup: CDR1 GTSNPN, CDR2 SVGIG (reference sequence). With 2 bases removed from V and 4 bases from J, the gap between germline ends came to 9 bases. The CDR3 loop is CAWSNREYEQYF. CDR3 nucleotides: TGTGCCTGGAGTAACAGGGAGTACGAGCAGTACTTC.

The CDR3 DNA reads TGTGCCAGCAGTTTATCGAAGCGGACAGGGAGATCCTACGAGCAGTACTTC. Translation gives CASSLSKRTGRSYEQYF. The chain is built from TRBV27 and TRBJ2-7, with 8 bases fitting TRBD1. After removal of 0 bases from V and 1 base from J, the junction contained 8 bases not matched to a gene. The CDR3 runs to 17 residues. Germline V lookup: CDR1 MNHEY, CDR2 SMNVEV (reference sequence).

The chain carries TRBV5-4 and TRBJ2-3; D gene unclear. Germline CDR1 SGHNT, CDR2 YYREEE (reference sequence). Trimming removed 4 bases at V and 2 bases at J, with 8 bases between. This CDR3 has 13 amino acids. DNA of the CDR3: TGTGCCAGCAGCAGGACCCTCACAGATACGCAGTATTTT. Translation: CASSRTLTDTQYF.

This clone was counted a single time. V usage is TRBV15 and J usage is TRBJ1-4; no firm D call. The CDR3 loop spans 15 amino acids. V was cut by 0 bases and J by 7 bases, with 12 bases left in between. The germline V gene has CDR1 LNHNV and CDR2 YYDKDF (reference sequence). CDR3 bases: TGTGCCACCAGCAGAGATTTGGTACACCCTGAAAAACTGTTTTTT. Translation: CATSRDLVHPEKLFF.

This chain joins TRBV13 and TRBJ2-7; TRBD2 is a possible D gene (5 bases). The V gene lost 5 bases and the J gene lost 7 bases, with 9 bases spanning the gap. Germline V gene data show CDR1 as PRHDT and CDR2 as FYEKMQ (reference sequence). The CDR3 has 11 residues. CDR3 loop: CASSRGREQYF. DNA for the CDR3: TGTGCCAGCAGCCGAGGGCGGGAGCAGTACTTC.

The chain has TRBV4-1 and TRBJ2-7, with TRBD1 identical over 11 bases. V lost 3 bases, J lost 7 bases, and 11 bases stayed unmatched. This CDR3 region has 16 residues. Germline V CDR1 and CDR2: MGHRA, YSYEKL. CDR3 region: CASSQTPGQGVWEQYF. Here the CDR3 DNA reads TGCGCCAGCAGCCAGACCCCGGGACAGGGGGTCTGGGAGCAGTACTTC.

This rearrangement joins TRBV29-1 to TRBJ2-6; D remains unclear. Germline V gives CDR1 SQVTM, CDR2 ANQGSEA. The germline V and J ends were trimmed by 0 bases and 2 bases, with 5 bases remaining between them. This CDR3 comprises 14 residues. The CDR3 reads CSVEDSAGANVLTF. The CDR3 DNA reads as TGCAGCGTTGAAGATTCGGCTGGGGCCAACGTCCTGACTTTC.

In nucleotides, the CDR3 is TGTGCCATCAGGTATTCCGATGGGACTAGCGGGAGAACAGATACGCAGTATTTT. Translation: CAIRYSDGTSGRTDTQYF. The chain couples TRBV10-3 to TRBJ2-3; 14 nucleotides match TRBD2. The CDR3 totals 18 residues. The V gene's germline CDR1 is ENHRY and CDR2 SYGVKD. Trimming cost V 6 bases and J 3 bases; bases outside gene matches: 11.

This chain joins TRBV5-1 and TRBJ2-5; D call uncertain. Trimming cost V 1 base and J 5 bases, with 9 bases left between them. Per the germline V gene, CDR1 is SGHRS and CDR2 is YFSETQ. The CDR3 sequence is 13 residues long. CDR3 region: CASSLWSGETQYF. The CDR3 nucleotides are TGCGCCAGCAGCTTGTGGAGTGGGGAGACCCAGTACTTC. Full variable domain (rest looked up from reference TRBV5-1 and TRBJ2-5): KAGVTQTPRYLIKTRGQQVTLSCSPISGHRSVSWYQQTPGQGLQFLFEYFSETQRNKGNFPGRFSGRQFSNSRSEMNVSTLELGDSALYLCASSLWSGETQYFGPGTRLLVL.

Written as DNA, the CDR3 is TGCGCCAGCAGTGATGGGAGGGGGGGCTACGAGCAGTACTTC. It translates to CASSDGRGGYEQYF. The V gene is TRBV10-2, the J gene TRBJ2-7, with TRBD2 as a possible D gene (7 bases). The CDR3 is made up of 14 amino acids. The germline V gene encodes CDR1 WSHSY and CDR2 SAAADI. With 3 bases removed from V and 3 bases from J, the gap between germline ends came to 12 bases.

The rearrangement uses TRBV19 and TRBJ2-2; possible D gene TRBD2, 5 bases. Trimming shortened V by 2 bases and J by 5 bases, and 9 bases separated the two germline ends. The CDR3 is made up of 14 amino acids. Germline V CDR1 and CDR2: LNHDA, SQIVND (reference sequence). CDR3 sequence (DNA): TGTGCCAGTAGTATAATCCGCGGGACCGGGGAGCTGTTTTTT. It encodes CASSIIRGTGELFF.

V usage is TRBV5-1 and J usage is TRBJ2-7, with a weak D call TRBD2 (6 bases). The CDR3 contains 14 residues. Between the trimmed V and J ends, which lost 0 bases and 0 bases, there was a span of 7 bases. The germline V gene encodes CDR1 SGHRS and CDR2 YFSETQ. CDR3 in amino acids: CASSLASDSYEQYF. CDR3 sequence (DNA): TGCGCCAGCAGCTTGGCTAGCGACTCCTACGAGCAGTACTTC.

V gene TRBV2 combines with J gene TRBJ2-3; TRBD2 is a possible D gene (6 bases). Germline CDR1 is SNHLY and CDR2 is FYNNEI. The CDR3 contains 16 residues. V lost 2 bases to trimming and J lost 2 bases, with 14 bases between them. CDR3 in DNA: TGTGCCAGCAGTGAACGCAGACTAGGCAACACAGATACGCAGTATTTT. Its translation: CASSERRLGNTDTQYF.

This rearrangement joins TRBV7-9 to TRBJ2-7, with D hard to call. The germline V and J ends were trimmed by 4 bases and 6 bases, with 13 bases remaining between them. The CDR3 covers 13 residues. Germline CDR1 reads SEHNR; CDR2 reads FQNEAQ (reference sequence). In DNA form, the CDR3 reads TGTGCCAGCAGCTCCCCAGTTTGGGGCGAGCAGTACTTC. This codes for CASSSPVWGEQYF.